One and the same sample provided the 22 T cell receptor beta chains below, sequenced in a study of blood T cell repertoires in COVID-19. Repertoires were generated with immunoSEQ multiplex PCR, while TCRdb's copy carries only in-frame clones and drops some. In the table there are about 250,000 clones, roughly 89% of which are singletons. The sample comprised PBMCs or T cells enriched from blood (not recorded which). The source of these receptors is a woman in her 30s with acute COVID-19.

The rearrangement joins TRBV19 to TRBJ1-1; TRBD1 aligns across 7 bases. There are 12 residues in the CDR3. CDR1 is LNHDA, CDR2 SQIVND, per germline (reference sequence). V dropped 5 bases and J dropped 6; count of bases not matched to a gene: 3. The CDR3 DNA is TGTGCCAGTAGTTACAGGGGAGCTGAAGCTTTCTTT. Protein sequence: CASSYRGAEAFF.

The J gene is TRBJ1-5, the V gene TRBV12-5; possible D gene TRBD1, 5 bases. The germline CDR1 and CDR2 sequences are LGHNT and FRNRAP. The CDR3 has 13 residues. DNA of the CDR3: TGTGCCACAACGGGGGGGGTCAATCAGCCCCAGCATTTT. This codes for CATTGGVNQPQHF.

The chain couples TRBV29-1 to TRBJ1-5; weak D call: TRBD1 (5 bases). CDR1 and CDR2 from the germline V gene are SQVTM and ANQGSEA. CDR3 length equals 13 residues. Trimming removed 4 bases from V and 3 bases from J, with 10 bases in between. The CDR3 DNA reads TGCAGCGTTGCGACAGCGCACAATCAGCCCCAGCATTTT. This encodes CSVATAHNQPQHF.

For the CDR3, the DNA is TGTGCCAGCAGCCCTCAGGGGGATGACTCACCCCTCCACTTT. Translating gives CASSPQGDDSPLHF. The chain uses TRBV7-2 and TRBJ1-6; 7 nucleotides align to TRBD1. The CDR3 spans 14 residues. CDR1 is SGHTA and CDR2 is FQGNSA in the germline V gene. Trimming took 5 bases from V and 10 from J; bases not matched to a gene: 8.

Only one count was recorded for this clone. The chain joins TRBV19 to TRBJ1-2; D remains ambiguous. This CDR3 has 11 residues. Looked up from germline, CDR1 is LNHDA and CDR2 is SQIVND (reference sequence). V gave up 5 bases and J gave up 7 bases, with 8 bases separating them. The CDR3 reads CASSFNGGYTF. The CDR3 nucleotides read TGTGCCAGTAGTTTTAACGGTGGCTACACCTTC.

The chain is built from TRBV3-1 (or the pseudogene TRBV3-2) and TRBJ1-6; 7 nucleotides align to TRBD1. V lost 1 base and J lost 3; bases outside the gene matches: 9. This CDR3 spans 18 amino acids. CDR1 is LGHDT and CDR2 is YNNKEL in the germline V gene (reference sequence). CDR3 sequence reads: CASSQVRDRKSYNSPLHF. The CDR3 DNA reads as TGTGCCAGCAGCCAAGTTAGGGACAGAAAGAGCTATAATTCACCCCTCCACTTT.

The chain links TRBV30 to TRBJ2-7; D remains unclear. The CDR3 sequence is 13 residues long. Germline V gene lookup returns CDR1 GTSNPN and CDR2 SVGIG (reference sequence). V dropped 2 bases and J dropped 1 base, with 9 bases sitting between them. CDR3 protein: CAWSIVTSYEQYF. CDR3 DNA sequence: TGTGCCTGGAGTATAGTTACTTCCTACGAGCAGTACTTC. Supplemented by reference TRBV30 and TRBJ2-7, the full variable domain reads SQTIHQWPATLVQPVGSPLSLECTVEGTSNPNLYWYRQAAGRGLQLLFYSVGIGQISSEVPQNLSASRPQDRQFILSSKKLLLSDSGFYLCAWSIVTSYEQYFGPGTRLTVT.

V and J are TRBV6-5 and TRBJ2-5, with D possibly TRBD2 on 5 matching bases. Trimming removed 6 bases from V and 1 base from J, with 12 bases in between. The CDR3 is 14 amino acids. Germline-derived CDR1 and CDR2 are MNHEY and SVGAGI. In DNA form, the CDR3 reads TGTGCCAGCAGCTACCCGGACTTCCAAGAGACCCAGTACTTC. Protein sequence: CASSYPDFQETQYF.

The chain recombines TRBV29-1 with TRBJ1-1; D remains ambiguous. The germline gives CDR1 SQVTM, CDR2 ANQGSEA. Trimming pared 8 bases from V and 5 bases from J, leaving 15 bases between. The CDR3 is 12 residues long. This CDR3 reads CSPASGRTEAFF. The CDR3 DNA reads as TGCAGCCCGGCGAGTGGGAGAACTGAAGCTTTCTTT.

The V gene is TRBV6-6, the J gene TRBJ2-2; TRBD2 matches 14 bases. This CDR3 has 17 amino acids. Trimming removed 5 bases from V and 4 bases from J; junction bases left unmatched: 6. In germline, CDR1 is MNHNY, CDR2 SVGAGI (reference sequence). CDR3 loop: CASSRTSGGQGTGELFF. In nucleotides, the CDR3 is TGTGCCAGCAGTCGGACTAGCGGGGGGCAGGGCACCGGGGAGCTGTTTTTT.

The CDR3 here is CASSQNTGSTEAFF. The DNA for the CDR3 is TGCGCCAGCAGCCAAAATACAGGGAGCACTGAAGCTTTCTTT. The chain links TRBV4-1 to TRBJ1-1; a weak D match, TRBD1 (6 bases). V lost 2 bases to trimming and J lost 4 bases, with 11 bases between them. The CDR3 sequence is 14 residues long. Germline V gene sequence: CDR1 MGHRA, CDR2 YSYEKL.

The J gene is TRBJ1-2, the V gene TRBV27; 7 bases map to TRBD1. The CDR3 contains 14 residues. After removal of 5 bases from V and 4 bases from J, the junction contained 7 bases not matched to a gene. Germline loops: CDR1 MNHEY, CDR2 SMNVEV (reference sequence). The CDR3 region is CASSEQGIGYGYTF. As DNA, the CDR3 is TGTGCCAGCAGTGAACAGGGGATTGGCTATGGCTACACCTTC.

The sample holds one count of this clone. This chain links TRBV11-2 with TRBJ1-1, with 9 positions matching TRBD1. Looked up from germline, CDR1 is SGHAT and CDR2 is FQNNGV. There are 17 residues in the CDR3. Trimming took 5 bases from V and 4 from J; bases not matched to a gene: 14. The CDR3 reads CASSLRKRDRVGTEAFF. CDR3 DNA sequence: TGTGCCAGCAGCCTCAGAAAGAGGGACAGGGTCGGCACTGAAGCTTTCTTT.

As concerns this clone: This CDR3 is also generated by other DNA sequences in the sample. This sequence joins TRBV19 and TRBJ1-2; the match to TRBD1 covers 8 bases. The V segment lost 6 bases and the J segment 7 bases; nucleotides outside the gene matches: 1. The CDR3 has 11 residues. Germline CDR1 LNHDA, CDR2 SQIVND (reference sequence). CDR3 nucleotide sequence: TGTGCCAGTAGCACAGGGGGTGGCTACACCTTC. As protein: CASSTGGGYTF.

This chain connects TRBV4-3 to TRBJ1-1; D not certain. Germline CDR1 is LGHNA and CDR2 is YSLEER. The CDR3 is 13 amino acids. The V gene lost 0 bases and the J gene lost 7 bases, with 9 bases spanning the gap. The CDR3: CASSQEGGYEAFF. CDR3 coding DNA: TGCGCCAGCAGCCAAGAGGGAGGTTATGAAGCTTTCTTT.

CDR3: CASSSEIGENTEAFF. The DNA of the CDR3 is TGTGCCAGCAGCTCCGAGATAGGGGAGAACACTGAAGCTTTCTTT. This chain uses TRBV11-2 with TRBJ1-1; TRBD1 is a possible D gene (5 bases). In germline, CDR1 is SGHAT, CDR2 FQNNGV. V lost 4 bases to trimming and J lost 1 base, with 13 bases between them. The CDR3 sequence is 15 residues long.

The V gene is TRBV7-9, the J gene TRBJ1-2; TRBD1 aligns across 8 bases. Germline V CDR1 and CDR2: SEHNR, FQNEAQ (reference sequence). After removal of 5 bases from V and 3 bases from J, the junction contained 8 bases not matched to a gene. This CDR3 contains 15 residues. Here the CDR3 reads CASSLQGESYYGYTF. DNA for the CDR3: TGTGCCAGCAGCCTACAGGGGGAAAGTTACTATGGCTACACCTTC.

This clone was counted a single time. This rearrangement joins TRBV7-2 to TRBJ2-3; 9 bases fit TRBD2. Per germline, CDR1 SGHTA and CDR2 FQGNSA. The CDR3 extends over 16 amino acids. Trimming took 5 bases from V and 1 from J; bases not matched to a gene: 7. CDR3 sequence reads: CASSTRRGGGTDTQYF. DNA of the CDR3: TGTGCCAGCAGCACTCGACGCGGGGGGGGCACAGATACGCAGTATTTT.

The V gene is TRBV25-1, the J gene TRBJ2-1; 10 bases are a match to TRBD2. The CDR3 is 17 residues long. V trimming: 5 bases; J trimming: 5 bases; junction bases outside the gene matches: 12. Per germline, CDR1 MGHDK and CDR2 SYGVNS. The CDR3 nucleotides are TGTGCCAGCAGTCGGACGATTAGCGGGGGGATTAACAATGAGCAGTTCTTC. This translates into CASSRTISGGINNEQFF.

The J gene is TRBJ1-5, the V gene TRBV7-9, with a possible D match to TRBD1 (6 bases). The V gene's germline CDR1 is SEHNR and CDR2 FQNEAQ (reference sequence). Trimming took 1 base from V and 4 from J, leaving 23 bases between them. The CDR3 covers 19 residues. The CDR3 sequence is CASSLVWGGGQESNQPQHF. The DNA of the CDR3 is TGTGCCAGCAGCTTAGTCTGGGGCGGGGGCCAGGAGAGTAATCAGCCCCAGCATTTT.

As to this clone: Other DNA sequences in the same sample also yield this CDR3. The V gene is TRBV5-6, the J gene TRBJ1-1; D call uncertain. V lost 0 bases and J lost 10, with 22 bases in between. CDR3 size: 16 residues. Germline V gene lookup returns CDR1 SGHDT and CDR2 YYEEEE. The CDR3 DNA follows: TGTGCCAGCAGCTTGGCTCCAGGCGCGGGAGAAGGTGCAGCTTTCTTT. Encoded protein: CASSLAPGAGEGAAFF.

The rearrangement joins TRBV12-5 to TRBJ1-2; 8 bases map to TRBD1. This CDR3 region has 14 residues. V shed 5 bases and J 4 bases; nucleotides not matched to a gene: 6. The germline CDR1 and CDR2 sequences are LGHNT and FRNRAP. The CDR3 protein is CASGPGTGTYGYTF. The CDR3 DNA sequence: TGTGCTAGTGGTCCCGGGACAGGAACCTATGGCTACACCTTC.